A single sample is the source of the 26 T cell receptor beta chains below, sequenced in a study of patients and donors after allogeneic stem cell transplantation. A single record per CDR3 protein comes from TCRdb applying MiXCR to the RT-PCR reads. The sample consists of around 200,000 distinct CDR3 sequences, about 38% of them appearing once. The source material was blood, either unsorted or a sorted T cell fraction (not recorded which). These receptors were obtained from a human donor who was either an allogeneic HSCT recipient or a stem cell or donor lymphocyte infusion donor (not recorded which). It is not recorded whose cells these are; they may come from a transplant donor.

In its sample, this clonotype was seen once. This CDR3 is CASSLRWRGAGDTQYF. In DNA, the CDR3 is TGTGCCAGCAGCCTTAGGTGGAGGGGGGCAGGAGATACGCAGTATTTT. The chain is built from TRBV11-2 and TRBJ2-3; D may match TRBD1 or TRBD2 (6 bases each). CDR1 is SGHAT and CDR2 is FQNNGV in the germline V gene. The CDR3 runs to 16 residues. The V end was cut by 5 bases, the J end by 5 bases, with 20 bases between. Full variable domain (rest looked up from reference TRBV11-2 and TRBJ2-3): EAGVAQSPRYKIIEKRQSVAFWCNPISGHATLYWYQQILGQGPKLLIQFQNNGVVDDSQLPKDRFSAERLKGVDSTLKIQPAKLEDSAVYLCASSLRWRGAGDTQYFGPGTRLTVL.

V and J are TRBV27 and TRBJ1-1; D uncertain. The CDR3 covers 14 residues. Trimming shortened V by 2 bases and J by 1 base, and 8 bases separated the two germline ends. Germline V lookup: CDR1 MNHEY, CDR2 SMNVEV (reference sequence). The CDR3 reads CASSLMARNTEAFF. The CDR3 DNA reads as TGTGCCAGCAGTTTAATGGCGCGGAACACTGAAGCTTTCTTT.

This chain connects TRBV24-1 to TRBJ2-2; tentative D call: TRBD2 (5 bases). The CDR3 runs 14 residues. V lost 3 bases, J lost 8 bases, and 12 bases lay in between. The germline V gene encodes CDR1 KGHDR and CDR2 SFDVKD. In DNA form, the CDR3 reads TGTGCCACCAGTGATCCCGGGATCACTGGGGAGCTGTTTTTT. Amino acids: CATSDPGITGELFF.

This sequence joins TRBV29-1 and TRBJ1-1, with TRBD1 identical over 7 bases. V was pared by 6 bases and J by 3 bases, with 7 bases of the junction left unmatched. The germline V gene encodes CDR1 SQVTM and CDR2 ANQGSEA. This CDR3 contains 13 residues. CDR3 DNA: TGCAGCGTCTACAGGGGAAGGGACACTGAAGCTTTCTTT. Protein: CSVYRGRDTEAFF.

This clonotype turned up a few times. A junction boundary mismatches the germline segment, possibly from a read error. The chain recombines TRBV12-3 or TRBV12-4 with TRBJ1-2; D unresolved. This CDR3 has 12 residues. The CDR3 is CASSQGNSGYTF. The CDR3 region has the DNA TGTGCCAGCAGTCAAGGGAACTCTGGCTACACCTTC.

CDR3 sequence (DNA): TGCGCCAGCAGCTTGGTTGCAGGGGCTACCGGGGAGCTGTTTTTT. It specifies CASSLVAGATGELFF. The rearrangement links TRBV5-1 to TRBJ2-2; possible D gene TRBD1, 6 bases. Germline values: CDR1 SGHRS, CDR2 YFSETQ. The V end lost 0 bases, the J end lost 5 bases, and 11 bases lay between the germline ends. The CDR3 consists of 15 residues.

The chain links TRBV28 to TRBJ2-5; TRBD1 aligns across 12 bases. Germline trimming cut 4 bases from V and 5 bases from J; bases unmatched to any gene: 8. The CDR3 contains 16 residues. CDR1 MDHEN and CDR2 SYDVKM come from the germline V gene. CDR3 in amino acids: CASSSRDRGRVETQYF. The CDR3 DNA is TGTGCCAGCAGTTCCCGGGACAGGGGGCGAGTTGAGACCCAGTACTTC.

The chain couples TRBV20-1 to TRBJ1-4; TRBD1 matches 8 bases. V trimming: 6 bases; J trimming: 6 bases; junction bases outside the gene matches: 6. The CDR3 length is 13 residues. The germline gives CDR1 DFQATT, CDR2 SNEGSKA (reference sequence). CDR3 sequence reads: CSARTGLDEKLFF. In DNA form, the CDR3 reads TGCAGTGCCCGGACAGGGCTTGATGAAAAACTGTTTTTT.

This clonotype was found a few times. The chain is built from TRBV6-6 and TRBJ1-1; no reliable D call. Germline-derived CDR1 and CDR2 are MNHNY and SVGAGI (reference sequence). There are 14 residues in the CDR3. Trimming shortened V by 2 bases and J by 4 bases, and 11 bases separated the two germline ends. The CDR3 spells CASSYGHGGTEAFF. DNA for the CDR3: TGTGCCAGCAGTTACGGGCACGGCGGCACTGAAGCTTTCTTT.

This clonotype was observed a few times. V gene TRBV24-1 combines with J gene TRBJ2-5, with 9 bases that match TRBD1. Germline V gene sequence: CDR1 KGHDR, CDR2 SFDVKD. V trimming: 4 bases; J trimming: 10 bases; junction bases outside the gene matches: 9. The CDR3 has 14 residues. CDR3 sequence reads: CATSDSGTGLNQYF. The CDR3 DNA reads as TGTGCCACCAGTGACTCCGGGACAGGGTTAAACCAGTACTTC.

This clonotype was picked up a small number of times. The chain combines TRBV20-1 with TRBJ1-1; no firm D call. Between the trimmed V and J ends, which lost 5 bases and 0 bases, there was a span of 16 bases. CDR3 length: 15 amino acids. The germline CDR1 and CDR2 sequences are DFQATT and SNEGSKA (reference sequence). In DNA, the CDR3 is TGCAGTGCTCCTAGCGGAACAGTTTTGAACACTGAAGCTTTCTTT. It specifies CSAPSGTVLNTEAFF.

There are a few counts of this clonotype. The chain combines TRBV7-8 with TRBJ1-1, with D uncertain. The CDR3 sequence is 14 residues long. Germline V gene lookup returns CDR1 SGHVS and CDR2 FQNEAQ. V dropped 6 bases and J dropped 6 bases, with 17 bases sitting between them. CDR3 region: CASSTGRQAAEAFF. CDR3 coding DNA: TGTGCCAGCAGTACCGGACGTCAAGCTGCTGAAGCTTTCTTT.

This clonotype has more than one count but fewer than ten. The chain uses TRBV7-9 and TRBJ1-1; D call uncertain. CDR1 and CDR2 from the germline V gene are SEHNR and FQNEAQ (reference sequence). The CDR3 is 11 residues long. Between the trimmed V and J ends, which lost 5 bases and 8 bases, there was a span of 9 bases. DNA of the CDR3: TGTGCCAGCAGCCCAATAGAGGAAGCTTTCTTT. This encodes CASSPIEEAFF. Full variable domain (missing parts from reference TRBV7-9 and TRBJ1-1): DTGVSQNPRHKITKRGQNVTFRCDPISEHNRLYWYRQTLGQGPEFLTYFQNEAQLEKSRLLSDRFSAERPKGSFSTLEIQRTEQGDSAMYLCASSPIEEAFFGQGTRLTVV.

This clonotype has just a few counts. Mismatch with germline at one junction end may stem from a read error. The chain has TRBV11-1 and TRBJ1-1; D not resolved. CDR3 length: 13 residues. The germline V gene encodes CDR1 SGHAT and CDR2 FQDESV (reference sequence). CDR3 nucleotide sequence: TGTGCCAGCACCTTACCTACTAACACTGAAGCTTTCTTT. Its translation is CASTLPTNTEAFF.

The V and J genes are TRBV28 and TRBJ2-7; D unresolved. Germline lookup yields CDR1 MDHEN and CDR2 SYDVKM. The V and J ends lost 6 bases and 1 base respectively, with 13 bases between them. The CDR3 has 14 amino acids. This CDR3 is CASSPIAHSYEQYF. The CDR3 nucleotides read TGTGCCAGCAGCCCTATTGCCCATTCCTACGAGCAGTACTTC. Supplemented by reference TRBV28 and TRBJ2-7, the full variable domain reads DVKVTQSSRYLVKRTGEKVFLECVQDMDHENMFWYRQDPGLGLRLIYFSYDVKMKEKGDIPEGYSVSREKKERFSLILESASTNQTSMYLCASSPIAHSYEQYFGPGTRLTVT.

This rearrangement joins TRBV15 to TRBJ2-7; D is possibly TRBD2 (5 bases). V gave up 0 bases and J gave up 0 bases, with 6 bases separating them. This CDR3 has 14 amino acids. From germline, CDR1 is LNHNV and CDR2 YYDKDF (reference sequence). The CDR3 coding sequence is TGTGCCACCAGCAGAGAACTAGGCTCCTACGAGCAGTACTTC. Residues: CATSRELGSYEQYF.

This sequence joins TRBV2 and TRBJ2-7; D is uncertain. From germline, CDR1 is SNHLY and CDR2 FYNNEI. CDR3 length equals 11 residues. V dropped 5 bases and J dropped 6 bases, with 8 bases sitting between them. The CDR3: CASSTTGEQYF. CDR3 nucleotide sequence: TGTGCCAGCAGTACTACCGGCGAGCAGTACTTC.

This clonotype was seen a few times. The V call is TRBV29-1, the J call TRBJ2-7; D may be TRBD1 (5 bases). The CDR3 runs to 15 residues. The V gene lost 4 bases and the J gene lost 0 bases, with 16 bases spanning the gap. Germline V gene sequence: CDR1 SQVTM, CDR2 ANQGSEA. The CDR3 is CSVAGRVSPSYEQYF. In DNA, the CDR3 is TGCAGCGTTGCCGGCAGGGTGTCTCCCTCCTACGAGCAGTACTTC.

This clonotype was seen only a few times. The chain recombines TRBV7-9 with TRBJ1-6; 7 nucleotides agree with TRBD1. The CDR3 is 14 residues long. CDR1 is SEHNR, CDR2 FQNEAQ, per germline (reference sequence). J lost 8 bases, V lost 7 bases, and 8 bases had no gene match. As DNA, the CDR3 is TGTGCCAGCACCCTGAGACAGGGACATTCACCCCTCCACTTT. Protein sequence: CASTLRQGHSPLHF. Together with reference TRBV7-9 and TRBJ1-6, the CDR3 gives the full variable domain: DTGVSQNPRHKITKRGQNVTFRCDPISEHNRLYWYRQTLGQGPEFLTYFQNEAQLEKSRLLSDRFSAERPKGSFSTLEIQRTEQGDSAMYLCASTLRQGHSPLHFGNGTRLTVT.

V is TRBV11-2 and J is TRBJ2-1, with a weak D call TRBD1 (5 bases). V dropped 0 bases and J dropped 4 bases, with 16 bases sitting between them. The V gene's germline CDR1 is SGHAT and CDR2 FQNNGV. The CDR3 extends over 17 amino acids. CDR3 in amino acids: CASSLDPTGAVYNEQFF. The CDR3 region has the DNA TGTGCCAGCAGCTTAGATCCTACAGGAGCCGTATACAATGAGCAGTTCTTC.

The chain employs TRBV3-1 and TRBJ1-4; D is undetermined. V was cut by 4 bases and J by 8 bases, with 14 bases left in between. The V gene's germline CDR1 is LGHDT and CDR2 YNNKEL (reference sequence). The CDR3 is 14 amino acids. The CDR3 DNA sequence: TGTGCCAGCAGCCCCTGGACGGGTTCGGAAAAACTGTTTTTT. Translating it yields CASSPWTGSEKLFF.

The rearrangement uses TRBV6-5 and TRBJ1-6; 8 positions agree with TRBD1. Per germline, CDR1 MNHEY and CDR2 SVGAGI. The ends lost 2 bases at V and 9 bases at J; junction bases unmatched: 6. The CDR3 runs 15 residues. The CDR3 protein is CASSYADRGSSPLHF. As DNA, the CDR3 is TGTGCCAGCAGTTACGCCGACAGGGGCTCTTCACCCCTCCACTTT.

The chain links TRBV6-5 to TRBJ1-1; TRBD1 is a possible D gene (5 bases). The CDR3 is 12 amino acids. The V gene lost 7 bases and the J gene lost 5 bases, with 11 bases spanning the gap. Germline V gene sequence: CDR1 MNHEY, CDR2 SVGAGI. The DNA of the CDR3 is TGTGCCAGCACCGACGGGGGGACTGAAGCTTTCTTT. It translates to CASTDGGTEAFF.

This clonotype was counted only a few times. The rearrangement uses TRBV7-2 and TRBJ2-3; 7 nucleotides align to TRBD1. V lost 1 base and J lost 0; bases outside the gene matches: 1. The CDR3 length is 15 residues. The germline CDR1 and CDR2 sequences are SGHTA and FQGNSA. The CDR3, as DNA: TGTGCCAGCAGCTTAGTGGGACAGAGCACAGATACGCAGTATTTT. Amino acids: CASSLVGQSTDTQYF.

The chain has TRBV27 and TRBJ1-2, with D unclear. Germline CDR1 MNHEY, CDR2 SMNVEV (reference sequence). The CDR3 extends over 13 amino acids. The V end lost 5 bases, the J end lost 8 bases, and 15 bases lay between the germline ends. The CDR3 nucleotides read TGTGCCAGCAGTACCCCGGGTTTCTGGGGCTACACCTTC. It codes for CASSTPGFWGYTF.

J is TRBJ2-3 and V is TRBV29-1; 8 nucleotides match TRBD1. Germline values: CDR1 SQVTM, CDR2 ANQGSEA. This CDR3 contains 14 residues. Trimming cost V 5 bases and J 0 bases; bases outside gene matches: 4. The CDR3 region has the DNA TGCAGCGTTCGCCAGGGGGCGAGCACAGATACGCAGTATTTT. It codes for CSVRQGASTDTQYF.